The 5 T cell receptor beta chains in this list originate from one sample, sequenced in a study of molecular identifiers for immune sequencing clone quantification (dated 2018 in TCRdb). Library creation used PCR. Data came from an Illumina HiSeq 4000. TCRdb applied fastp at Q25 and MiXCR to the public reads, then kept only in-frame beta chains. Each entry is one CDR3 protein sequence, shown with its most common DNA and genes. For this sample there are approximately 550,000 distinct CDR3 sequences; about 21% appear just once. The ten most abundant clones make up about 0.78% of the sample. Sequenced input: naive CD8+ T cells from blood, with Jurkat cell RNA spiked in. Sample cell subset or site, as interpreted from the label and publication: FACS-sorted CD8+CD4-CCR7+CD45RA+ naive T cells. The receptor set was obtained from a human donor in good health. Some libraries in this study had Jurkat cell RNA spiked in.

This clonotype was detected a few times. The genes are TRBV6-7 and TRBJ1-2, with 7 bases fitting TRBD1. TRBV6-7 is given ORF status, its function remaining uncertain. The trim removed 5 bases at V and 8 bases at J, leaving 17 bases unmatched. There are 16 residues in the CDR3. The CDR3 DNA reads as TGTGCCAGCAGTCCCCAGGGACAGCTTTCATACACGGGCTACACCTTC. Amino acid sequence: CASSPQGQLSYTGYTF.

A few counts support this clonotype. The rearrangement joins TRBV6-5 to TRBJ2-2; 10 bases align to TRBD1. This CDR3 region has 18 residues. Germline values: CDR1 MNHEY, CDR2 SVGAGI. The trim removed 4 bases at V and 4 bases at J, leaving 12 bases unmatched. The CDR3 region is CASSSGGTGDVVTGELFF. CDR3 coding DNA: TGTGCCAGCAGTTCCGGCGGGACAGGGGATGTGGTCACCGGGGAGCTGTTTTTT.

This clonotype was observed at least ten times. V usage is TRBV2 and J usage is TRBJ2-3, with 9 bases matching TRBD2. Germline CDR1 reads SNHLY; CDR2 reads FYNNEI. The J segment lost 1 base and the V segment lost 6 bases, leaving 5 bases of the junction unmatched. This CDR3 has 15 amino acids. Here the CDR3 DNA reads TGTGCCAGCAGGGCTAGCGGGGCGGGCACAGATACGCAGTATTTT. As protein: CASRASGAGTDTQYF.

This clonotype was detected many times. The chain employs TRBV7-6 and TRBJ1-5; D perhaps matches TRBD1 (6 bases). Germline lookup yields CDR1 SGHVS and CDR2 FNYEAQ. Trimming left V 5 bases short and J 2 bases short, with 13 bases between. This CDR3 has 15 amino acids. In nucleotides, the CDR3 is TGTGCCAGCAGCGCTACAGGGTCTCGCAATCAGCCCCAGCATTTT. This sequence encodes CASSATGSRNQPQHF.

Regarding this clonotype: A much larger clone sits a single nucleotide away, making a read error possible. This chain joins TRBV6-2 or TRBV6-3 and TRBJ2-6; 7 bases agree with TRBD1. The CDR3 loop spans 17 amino acids. The germline V gene has CDR1 MNHEY and CDR2 SVGEGT. V lost 2 bases to trimming and J lost 0 bases; unmatched junction nucleotides: 4. CDR3 region: CASSYGTVDSGANVLTF. CDR3 coding DNA: TGTGCCAGCAGTTACGGGACAGTAGACTCTGGGGCCAACGTCCTGACTTTC.